The 23 T cell receptor beta chains below come from one sample, sequenced in a study of T cells in Graves' hyperthyroidism and ophthalmopathy. What was amplified from RNA transcripts were TCR beta CDR3 regions. The primer set for the first-round RT-PCR of the TCR CDR3 was HTBI. MiXCR, run by TCRdb on the multiplex PCR reads, gives a single entry per CDR3 protein. The profile shows some 440,000 distinct CDR3 sequences, about a sixth of them singletons. What was sequenced was blood. The receptors stem from a woman younger than 30 with Graves' hyperthyroidism.

The chain recombines TRBV15 with TRBJ1-2; 7 bases are a match to TRBD1. After removal of 0 bases from V and 2 bases from J, the junction contained 0 bases not matched to a gene. This CDR3 region has 14 residues. Per the germline V gene, CDR1 is LNHNV and CDR2 is YYDKDF (reference sequence). The CDR3 bases are TGTGCCACCAGCAGAGAGACAGGGAACTATGGCTACACCTTC. Its translation: CATSRETGNYGYTF.

In regard to this clonotype: At one end the junction does not follow the germline gene, possibly because of a read error. The chain employs TRBV6-9 and TRBJ2-1, with D hard to call. Germline V gene lookup returns CDR1 MNHGY and CDR2 SVAAGI. This CDR3 spans 11 amino acids. CDR3 protein: CASSYGQQEVF. The CDR3 nucleotides are TGTGCCAGCAGTTATGGGCAGCAAGAGGTCTTC.

This clonotype was seen a few times. This chain joins TRBV7-8 and TRBJ1-1; possibly TRBD1 for D (6 bases). The V gene's germline CDR1 is SGHVS and CDR2 FQNEAQ. The CDR3 totals 14 residues. Trimming stripped 5 bases from V and 6 bases from J, with 16 bases between. The CDR3 protein is CASSSFRGSPEAFF. The CDR3 nucleotides read TGTGCCAGCAGCAGCTTCAGGGGCTCTCCTGAAGCTTTCTTT.

V and J are TRBV10-1 and TRBJ2-7, with 7 bases lining up with TRBD1. The trim removed 6 bases at V and 3 bases at J, leaving 8 bases unmatched. This CDR3 comprises 14 residues. Germline CDR1 is WNHNN and CDR2 is SYGVQD (reference sequence). In DNA form, the CDR3 reads TGCGCCAGCAGCCTAACAGGGACAGACTACGAGCAGTACTTC. Its translation is CASSLTGTDYEQYF.

This clonotype was picked up many times. This chain connects TRBV7-2 to TRBJ1-1; 10 nucleotides line up with TRBD1. V lost 4 bases and J lost 1; bases outside the gene matches: 3. This CDR3 contains 15 residues. From germline, CDR1 is SGHTA and CDR2 FQGNSA. In DNA form, the CDR3 reads TGTGCCAGCAGCTCAAGGACAGGGGGGAACACTGAAGCTTTCTTT. It yields the protein CASSSRTGGNTEAFF.

This clonotype has a count of ten or more. The V gene is TRBV20-1, the J gene TRBJ2-3; no clear D gene. The CDR3 runs 12 residues. Trimming took 6 bases from V and 5 from J, leaving 12 bases between them. CDR1 and CDR2 from the germline V gene are DFQATT and SNEGSKA (reference sequence). The CDR3 spells CSAPERKDTQYF. The CDR3 DNA is TGCAGTGCCCCAGAGAGAAAAGATACGCAGTATTTT.

The chain has TRBV29-1 and TRBJ2-7; possibly TRBD1 for D (6 bases). The CDR3 loop spans 14 amino acids. Looked up from germline, CDR1 is SQVTM and CDR2 is ANQGSEA. V lost 1 base to trimming and J lost 3 bases, with 13 bases between them. The CDR3: CSVEVAGVNYEQYF. The DNA of the CDR3 is TGCAGCGTTGAAGTGGCAGGGGTCAACTACGAGCAGTACTTC.

The table lists this clonotype with a few counts. The chain carries TRBV29-1 and TRBJ1-2; 7 bases line up with TRBD1. After removal of 4 bases from V and 4 bases from J, the junction contained 6 bases not matched to a gene. The germline V gene has CDR1 SQVTM and CDR2 ANQGSEA. CDR3 length: 13 residues. The CDR3 sequence is CSVGGTAIYGYTF. DNA for the CDR3: TGCAGCGTTGGAGGGACAGCTATCTATGGCTACACCTTC.

This clonotype was detected many times. This sequence joins TRBV5-1 and TRBJ2-7; 9 positions agree with TRBD1. V shed 2 bases, J shed 5 bases, and the junction held 5 bases outside the gene matches. The germline CDR1 and CDR2 sequences are SGHRS and YFSETQ. The CDR3 loop spans 14 amino acids. The CDR3 DNA sequence: TGCGCCAGCAGCTTCTACAGGGGGCGGAACGAGCAGTACTTC. It specifies CASSFYRGRNEQYF.

This clonotype was seen ten or more times. The chain recombines TRBV28 with TRBJ2-2; TRBD2 aligns across 10 bases. This CDR3 is 15 amino acids long. In germline, CDR1 is MDHEN, CDR2 SYDVKM. The V gene end was trimmed by 3 bases and the J gene end by 5 bases; junction bases not matched to a gene: 3. The CDR3 is CASSLASGGTGELFF. Written as DNA, the CDR3 is TGTGCCAGCAGTTTGGCTAGCGGGGGAACCGGGGAGCTGTTTTTT. Using reference TRBV28 and TRBJ2-2 for the parts outside the CDR3, the full variable domain is DVKVTQSSRYLVKRTGEKVFLECVQDMDHENMFWYRQDPGLGLRLIYFSYDVKMKEKGDIPEGYSVSREKKERFSLILESASTNQTSMYLCASSLASGGTGELFFGEGSRLTVL.

This clonotype was seen repeatedly, ten times or more. This rearrangement joins TRBV14 to TRBJ2-1; D could derive from TRBD1 or TRBD2 (5 bases each). CDR1 and CDR2 from the germline V gene are SGHDN and FVKESK. Trimming took 3 bases from V and 10 from J, leaving 7 bases between them. The CDR3 is made up of 11 amino acids. The CDR3: CASSQWGEQFF. DNA of the CDR3: TGTGCCAGCAGCCAGTGGGGGGAGCAGTTCTTC.

This clonotype was seen ten or more times. The chain is built from TRBV6-1 and TRBJ2-7, with 11 bases fitting TRBD1. After removal of 6 bases from V and 4 bases from J, the junction contained 8 bases not matched to a gene. The CDR3 is 15 amino acids. The germline gives CDR1 MNHNS, CDR2 SASEGT. The CDR3 spells CASREGQGGIYEQYF. The CDR3 DNA reads TGTGCCAGCAGAGAGGGACAGGGGGGGATATACGAGCAGTACTTC.

This clonotype was seen a handful of times. This chain joins TRBV20-1 and TRBJ2-6, with D unclear. CDR3 size: 12 residues. Germline-derived CDR1 and CDR2 are DFQATT and SNEGSKA (reference sequence). Trimming shortened V by 4 bases and J by 4 bases, and 5 bases separated the two germline ends. CDR3 residues: CSAMGGANVLTF. The DNA for the CDR3 is TGCAGTGCTATGGGGGGGGCCAACGTCCTGACTTTC.

This clonotype was observed at least ten times. The genes are TRBV27 and TRBJ2-3; TRBD2 is a possible D gene (5 bases). In germline, CDR1 is MNHEY, CDR2 SMNVEV (reference sequence). V gave up 0 bases and J gave up 2 bases, with 21 bases separating them. CDR3 length: 19 residues. The CDR3 coding sequence is TGTGCCAGCAGTTTATCGGTCGGGGTAACCGCTGAGGTCACAGATACGCAGTATTTT. Its translation: CASSLSVGVTAEVTDTQYF.

About this clonotype: This may be a read error: a much more frequent sequence differs by one nucleotide. This chain connects TRBV6-2 or TRBV6-3 to TRBJ2-2; D remains unclear. CDR1 MNHEY and CDR2 SVGEGT come from the germline V gene. Deletions cut 7 bases from V and 1 base from J, with 10 bases between. The CDR3 sequence is 14 residues long. The CDR3, as DNA: TGTGCCAGCAAGGTCGGAAGGAACACCGGGGAGCTGTTTTTT. It is translated as CASKVGRNTGELFF.

This clonotype has just a few counts. This chain uses TRBV11-2 with TRBJ2-3; D gene unclear. CDR3 length: 13 amino acids. Per germline, CDR1 SGHAT and CDR2 FQNNGV. Trimming stripped 8 bases from V and 2 bases from J, with 11 bases between. CDR3: CASSGRYTDTQYF. The CDR3 DNA reads TGTGCCAGCTCTGGACGGTACACAGATACGCAGTATTTT.

V and J are TRBV20-1 and TRBJ2-7; 8 nucleotides agree with TRBD1. V was clipped by 0 bases and J by 4 bases; unmatched bases: 5. The germline CDR1 and CDR2 sequences are DFQATT and SNEGSKA (reference sequence). This CDR3 is 14 amino acids long. The CDR3 DNA reads TGCAGTGCTAGAGAATACAGGGGGTTGTACGAGCAGTACTTC. Protein sequence: CSAREYRGLYEQYF.

This clonotype has ten or more counts. The chain carries TRBV20-1 and TRBJ1-2, with no clear D. Germline assignment: CDR1 DFQATT and CDR2 SNEGSKA (reference sequence). The CDR3 has 15 amino acids. Between the trimmed V and J ends, which lost 3 bases and 4 bases, there was a span of 18 bases. CDR3 protein: CSARDSNYSPYGYTF. DNA for the CDR3: TGCAGTGCTAGGGATTCAAACTATTCACCCTATGGCTACACCTTC.

The rearrangement joins TRBV5-1 to TRBJ1-4, with D possibly being TRBD1 (5 bases). The CDR3 extends over 14 amino acids. V was clipped by 4 bases and J by 4 bases, with 11 bases between them. CDR1 is SGHRS, CDR2 YFSETQ, per germline. The CDR3 DNA reads as TGCGCCAGCAGCCGCCAGACAGATAATGAAAAACTGTTTTTT. Translated, it gives CASSRQTDNEKLFF.

This clonotype was seen repeatedly, ten times or more. This sequence joins TRBV7-2 and TRBJ2-5; a possible D gene is TRBD2 (5 bases). V gave up 1 base and J gave up 4 bases, with 10 bases separating them. This CDR3 is 14 amino acids long. The germline V gene has CDR1 SGHTA and CDR2 FQGNSA. The chain's CDR3 is CASSLVGGRETQYF. The CDR3 coding sequence is TGTGCCAGCAGCTTAGTCGGTGGGAGAGAGACCCAGTACTTC.

This clonotype has at least ten counts. As DNA, the CDR3 is TGTGCCAGAGGGACTTTCCCCTACGAGCAGTACTTC. Residues: CARGTFPYEQYF. V and J are TRBV2 and TRBJ2-7; perhaps TRBD2 as D (6 bases). This CDR3 is 12 amino acids long. Germline loops: CDR1 SNHLY, CDR2 FYNNEI. Trimming removed 9 bases from V and 2 bases from J, with 11 bases in between.

The chain links TRBV28 to TRBJ2-2, with 8 positions matching TRBD2. Germline V gene data show CDR1 as MDHEN and CDR2 as SYDVKM. The CDR3 length is 16 residues. Trimming at V came to 6 bases and at J to 4 bases, leaving 10 bases not matched to a gene. As DNA, the CDR3 is TGTGCCAGCAGCCCCTCGGGGGGGATGGGCACCGGGGAGCTGTTTTTT. Translating gives CASSPSGGMGTGELFF.

Many counts were recorded for this clonotype. The rearrangement links TRBV28 to TRBJ1-1; TRBD1 matches 7 bases. Germline V gene sequence: CDR1 MDHEN, CDR2 SYDVKM. The CDR3 runs 15 residues. After removal of 2 bases from V and 4 bases from J, the junction contained 7 bases not matched to a gene. CDR3 sequence: CASSLATGQTTEAFF. DNA of the CDR3: TGTGCCAGCAGTTTAGCTACGGGACAGACCACTGAAGCTTTCTTT.